This TCR beta chain appears in the sequencing data of a study of blood T cells in healthy people across ages (dated by TCRdb to the mid-2010s). Regarding the complete study: In model experiments, template switching captured roughly one uniquely barcoded TCR beta cDNA molecule for every two T cells. The study measured age-related changes in TCR beta repertoire diversity using deep sequencing normalized with unique cDNA molecular identifiers. The donors were split into four age groups: young (average around 17 years), middle-aged (roughly 40), aged (62) and long-lived (over 80). To avoid experimental bias, donors of different ages were spread randomly across the sequencing lanes. Two additional independent replicas of 1 million unique cDNA reads from the same blood draw were analyzed for two donors (one aged 18 to 29 and one aged 80 or older).

Study-wide findings and limitations: Donor CMV infection status was unknown, potentially confounding age-related changes in expanded clonotypes. Compared with the aged group, more naive CD4+ T cells, fewer expanded clones and increased TCR diversity were shown by the long-lived group, suggesting age selection. As age increased, observed TCR beta diversity per million T cells dropped in a roughly linear way, and a significant reduction was already evident by age roughly 40. Since profiling was done on bulk unsorted PBMCs, naive and antigen-experienced compartments could not be conclusively compared. Estimates of total diversity from one million sequenced T cells were regarded as lower bounds and underestimates. A strong correlation was found between observed TCR beta diversity and the percentage of naive T cells measured by flow cytometry.

The donors were 40 or so Caucasian individuals from Russia, aged about 6 to 100 years, who were systemically healthy. Each donor gave 8 to 10 milliliters of peripheral blood, drawn into EDTA-treated Vacutainer tubes. Ficoll-Paque density-gradient centrifugation was used to isolate PBMCs, with at least 7 million per sample. Trizol reagent was used to extract total RNA from the PBMCs, yielding at least 6 micrograms per sample. For every donor, flow cytometry on a PBMC aliquot measured the percentage of naive CD45RAhigh/CD27high T cells. The method was 5' RACE. These reads were obtained on an Illumina HiSeq 2500. The second PCR ran for roughly 7 to 11 cycles and used a J-beta primer mix along with a sample-barcoded 5' primer. Each TCR beta cDNA molecule received a unique molecular identifier from a template-switch 5' adaptor carrying 12 random nucleotides. Each sample yielded at least 3 million CDR3-containing paired-end reads. First-strand cDNA was synthesized from all RNA with the Mint cDNA synthesis kit, primed by a TRBC-specific oligonucleotide. Following uracil-DNA glycosylase treatment, all cDNA underwent a first 18-cycle PCR with the universal primers M1SS and BC2_uni_R. Turning to the authors' computational methods: For normalization, 1 million high-quality reads, each with a distinct molecular identifier, were randomly selected from each sample. Instead of being binned into consensus sequences, reads with shared molecular identifiers were discarded. MiTCR, run with a Q25 quality threshold and the strictest error-elimination algorithm, handled CDR3 identification, clonotype clustering and error correction. A nonparametric unseen species model using Euler transformation provided a lower-bound estimate of total TCR beta diversity. The public reads were run again by TCRdb, first through fastp at Q25 and then through MiXCR, and only productive beta chains were kept. Records with the same CDR3 protein are collapsed into one entry carrying the most frequent genes and DNA. These V and J calls derive from TCRdb rather than the authors' analysis. This sample gives around 870,000 distinct CDR3 sequences in total; more than 25% of them show up just once. Around a sixth of the sample is taken by the ten largest.

With regard to this clonotype: The target of this receptor is not known. No base quality values were provided; no much bigger clone lies one nucleotide off.

Sequences were obtained from blood. The TCR was taken from a woman of 80 years or more in good health.

The sequence in DNA is TGTGCCAGCAGCGTAGGTTCAGCTTTTAGGGGGGAGCAGTACTTC. This sequence encodes CASSVGSAFRGEQYF. The rearrangement combines TRBV9 with TRBJ2-7; D gene: possibly TRBD1, on 6 matching bases. The CDR3 runs 15 amino acids, cysteine and phenylalanine included. CDR3 DNA is the only sequence kept; it has 45 bases, read in frame from the first base. Per the germline V gene, SGDLS is the CDR1 and YYNGEE is the CDR2. V sheds 0 bases and J sheds 7 bases, leaving 17 bases between their ends.